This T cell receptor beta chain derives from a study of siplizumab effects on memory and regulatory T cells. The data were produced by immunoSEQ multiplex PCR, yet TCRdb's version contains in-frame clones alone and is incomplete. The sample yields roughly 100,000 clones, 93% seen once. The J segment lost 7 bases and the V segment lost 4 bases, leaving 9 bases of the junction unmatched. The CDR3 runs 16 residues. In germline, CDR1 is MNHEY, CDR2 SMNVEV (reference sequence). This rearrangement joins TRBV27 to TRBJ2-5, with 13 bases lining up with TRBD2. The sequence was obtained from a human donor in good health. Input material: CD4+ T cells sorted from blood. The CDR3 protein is CASSSGLAGTSGTQYF. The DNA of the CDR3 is TGTGCCAGCAGTTCGGGACTAGCGGGGACATCAGGGACCCAGTACTTC.